This TCR beta chain was profiled in a study of CD8+ T cells in alopecia areata. Across the whole study: Oral tofacitinib, 5 to 10 mg twice daily, was given in an open-label trial. A 6-month period off drug followed tofacitinib, which lasted 6 to 18 months. Study-wide points: Numerous clones, expanded in lesions, remained in scalp and blood during tofacitinib.

As regards this clone: What it binds is not known.

Extraction and reverse transcription of RNA yielded cDNA as the sequencing template. Repertoires were generated with immunoSEQ multiplex PCR, while TCRdb's copy carries only in-frame clones and drops some. The sample carries more than 95,000 clones, around 86% recorded once. Treatment meaning: oral pan-JAK inhibitor, 5-10 mg twice daily. As part of sample collection, lesional scalp punch biopsies and peripheral blood were taken from alopecia areata patients. The sample was CD8+ T cells sorted from blood, taken between weeks 30 and 35, from a patient treated with tofacitinib. The receptor was derived from a human donor with alopecia areata.

CDR3 loop: CSVVGGGAHTIYF. The CDR3 DNA reads TGCAGCGTTGTTGGAGGGGGCGCGCACACCATATATTTT. J is TRBJ1-3 and V is TRBV29-1; 7 positions agree with TRBD1. V shed 4 bases and J 8 bases; nucleotides not matched to a gene: 8. CDR1 is SQVTM, CDR2 ANQGSEA, per germline. The CDR3 totals 13 residues.